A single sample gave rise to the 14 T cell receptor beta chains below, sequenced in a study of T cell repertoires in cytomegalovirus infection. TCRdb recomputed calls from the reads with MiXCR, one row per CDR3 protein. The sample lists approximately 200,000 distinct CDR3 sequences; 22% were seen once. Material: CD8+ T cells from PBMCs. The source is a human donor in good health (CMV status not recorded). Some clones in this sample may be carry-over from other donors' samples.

DNA of the CDR3: TGTGCCAGCAGTGTCTTGCGGGGGCGCTCCTACAATGAGCAGTTCTTC. It translates to CASSVLRGRSYNEQFF. The chain has TRBV7-9 and TRBJ2-1, with D perhaps matching TRBD2 (7 bases). In germline, CDR1 is SEHNR, CDR2 FQNEAQ (reference sequence). Trimming stripped 6 bases from V and 0 bases from J, with 15 bases between. The CDR3 is 16 amino acids.

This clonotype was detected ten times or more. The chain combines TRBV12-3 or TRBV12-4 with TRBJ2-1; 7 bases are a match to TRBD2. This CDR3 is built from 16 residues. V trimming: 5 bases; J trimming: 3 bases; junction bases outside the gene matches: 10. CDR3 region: CASSHLGGSDYNEQFF. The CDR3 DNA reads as TGTGCCAGCAGTCACCTCGGGGGGTCGGACTACAATGAGCAGTTCTTC.

CDR3 nucleotides: TGCGCCAGCAGCCAAAGGGACGAAGCTTTCTTT. This translates into CASSQRDEAFF. The chain employs TRBV5-1 and TRBJ1-1; TRBD1 might be the D (5 bases). From germline, CDR1 is SGHRS and CDR2 YFSETQ. CDR3 size: 11 residues. V shed 4 bases and J shed 8 bases, with 9 bases lying between them.

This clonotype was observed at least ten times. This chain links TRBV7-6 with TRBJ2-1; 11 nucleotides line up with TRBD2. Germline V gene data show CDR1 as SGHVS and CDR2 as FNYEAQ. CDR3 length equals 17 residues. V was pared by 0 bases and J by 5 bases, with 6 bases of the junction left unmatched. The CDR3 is CASSLAGMGLADNEQFF. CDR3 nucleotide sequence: TGTGCCAGCAGCTTAGCGGGCATGGGACTAGCGGACAATGAGCAGTTCTTC.

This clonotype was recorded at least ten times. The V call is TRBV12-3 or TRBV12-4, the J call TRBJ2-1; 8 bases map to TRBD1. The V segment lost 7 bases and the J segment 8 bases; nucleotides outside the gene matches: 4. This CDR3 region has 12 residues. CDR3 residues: CASTGGNDEQFF. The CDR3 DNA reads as TGTGCCAGCACAGGGGGCAACGATGAGCAGTTCTTC.

CDR3 sequence (DNA): TGTGCCAGCAGTTCCAACTACGGACTAGCGGGGGGGCCAGATACGCAGTATTTT. Residues: CASSSNYGLAGGPDTQYF. The rearrangement uses TRBV28 and TRBJ2-3; TRBD2 agrees at 15 bases. The CDR3 loop spans 18 amino acids. The germline gives CDR1 MDHEN, CDR2 SYDVKM. V was clipped by 4 bases and J by 4 bases; unmatched bases: 9.

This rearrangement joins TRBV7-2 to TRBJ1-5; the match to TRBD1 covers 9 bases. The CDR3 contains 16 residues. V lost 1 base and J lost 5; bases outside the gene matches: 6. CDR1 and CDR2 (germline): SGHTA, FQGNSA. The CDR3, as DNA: TGTGCCAGCAGCTTAGAGGTCACAGGGGGCGATCAGCCCCAGCATTTT. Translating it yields CASSLEVTGGDQPQHF.

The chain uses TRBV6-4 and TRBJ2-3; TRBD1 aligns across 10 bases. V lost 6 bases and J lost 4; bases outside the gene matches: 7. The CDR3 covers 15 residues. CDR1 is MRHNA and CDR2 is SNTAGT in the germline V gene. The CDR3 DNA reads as TGTGCCAGCAGGCGGGGGACAGGGGAATCAGATACGCAGTATTTT. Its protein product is CASRRGTGESDTQYF.

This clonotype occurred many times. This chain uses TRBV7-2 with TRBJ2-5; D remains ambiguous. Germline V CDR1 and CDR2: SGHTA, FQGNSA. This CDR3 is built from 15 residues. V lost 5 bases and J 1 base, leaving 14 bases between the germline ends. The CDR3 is CASSPGRPAQETQYF. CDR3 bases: TGTGCCAGCAGCCCCGGACGGCCAGCCCAAGAGACCCAGTACTTC.

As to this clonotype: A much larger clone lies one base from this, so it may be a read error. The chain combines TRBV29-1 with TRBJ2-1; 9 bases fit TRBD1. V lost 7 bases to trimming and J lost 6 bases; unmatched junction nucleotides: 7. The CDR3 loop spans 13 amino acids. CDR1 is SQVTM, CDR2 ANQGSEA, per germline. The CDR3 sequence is CSGGQGRSNEQFF. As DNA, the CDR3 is TGCAGCGGTGGACAGGGGAGGTCCAATGAGCAGTTCTTC.

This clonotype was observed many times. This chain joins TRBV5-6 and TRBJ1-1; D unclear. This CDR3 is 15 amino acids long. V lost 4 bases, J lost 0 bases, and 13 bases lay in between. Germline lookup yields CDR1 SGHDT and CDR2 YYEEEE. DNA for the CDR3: TGTGCCAGCAGCGAGGGCGAGGCCCTGAACACTGAAGCTTTCTTT. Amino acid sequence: CASSEGEALNTEAFF.

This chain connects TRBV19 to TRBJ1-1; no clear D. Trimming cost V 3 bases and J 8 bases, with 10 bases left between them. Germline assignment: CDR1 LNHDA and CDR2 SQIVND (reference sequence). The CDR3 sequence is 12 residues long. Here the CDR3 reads CASSIAGREAFF. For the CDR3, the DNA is TGTGCCAGTAGTATCGCCGGCAGAGAAGCTTTCTTT.

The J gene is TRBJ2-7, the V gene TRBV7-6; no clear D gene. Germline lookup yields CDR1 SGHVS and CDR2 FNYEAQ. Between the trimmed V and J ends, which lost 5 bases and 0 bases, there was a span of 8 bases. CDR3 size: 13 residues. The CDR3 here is CASSPPVSYEQYF. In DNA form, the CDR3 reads TGTGCCAGCAGCCCCCCGGTCTCCTACGAGCAGTACTTC.

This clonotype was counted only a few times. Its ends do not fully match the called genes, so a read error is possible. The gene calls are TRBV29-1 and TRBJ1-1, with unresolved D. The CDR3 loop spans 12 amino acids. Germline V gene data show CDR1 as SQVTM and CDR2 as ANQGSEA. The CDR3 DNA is TGCGGCGTCGGCCCGCGGAACACTGAAGCTTTCTTT. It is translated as CGVGPRNTEAFF. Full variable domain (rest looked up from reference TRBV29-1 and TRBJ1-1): SAVISQKPSRDICQRGTSLTIQCQVDSQVTMMFWYRQQPGQSLTLIATANQGSEATYESGFVIDKFPISRPNLTFSTLTVSNMSPEDSSIYLCGVGPRNTEAFFGQGTRLTVV.